This T cell receptor beta chain comes out of a study of human T cells and chemical hapten exposure. Study details: Application of 0.01% DPC to the upper back was done by patch test, with a reading at 6 days.

Within the library, unique molecular identifiers were attached to each individual cDNA molecule. TCRdb re-derived calls from the RACE reads in MiXCR, one entry per CDR3 protein. The sample has under 40,000 distinct CDR3 sequences; 10% to 13% are singletons. This CDR3 is built from 15 residues. From germline, CDR1 is SQVTM and CDR2 ANQGSEA. J lost 4 bases, V lost 7 bases, and 13 bases had no gene match. Time point denoted: pre-sensitization, week 0. The treatment was: therapeutic diphenylcyclopropenone sensitization with weekly scalp DPC. Unfractionated whole blood yielded the extracted total RNA. Donors were 18 to 70-year-old alopecia patients suitable for DPC.

The receptor's source is a man aged 50 or older with alopecia areata. Some clones in this sample may be carry-over from other donors' samples. This chain links TRBV29-1 with TRBJ2-3, with 8 bases identical to TRBD2. The sequencing used whole blood, collected in connection with sensitization to the hapten diphenylcyclopropenone (DPC). The CDR3 DNA sequence: TGCAGCGCCTTCATTGGACTAGCCGGGGCAGATACGCAGTATTTT. Translation gives CSAFIGLAGADTQYF.